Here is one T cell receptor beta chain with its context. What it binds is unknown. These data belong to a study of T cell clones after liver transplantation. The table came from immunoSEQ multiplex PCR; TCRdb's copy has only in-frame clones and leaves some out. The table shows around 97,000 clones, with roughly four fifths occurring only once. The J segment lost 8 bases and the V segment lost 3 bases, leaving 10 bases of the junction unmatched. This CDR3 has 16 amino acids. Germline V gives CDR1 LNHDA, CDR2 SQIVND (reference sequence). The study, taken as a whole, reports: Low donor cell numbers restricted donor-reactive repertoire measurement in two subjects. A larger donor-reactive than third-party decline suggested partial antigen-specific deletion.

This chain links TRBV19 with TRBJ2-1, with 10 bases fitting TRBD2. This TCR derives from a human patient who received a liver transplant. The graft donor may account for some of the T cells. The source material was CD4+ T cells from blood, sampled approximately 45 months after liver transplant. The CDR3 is CASSIPRTSGVHEQFF. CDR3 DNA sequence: TGTGCCAGTAGTATCCCCCGGACTAGCGGAGTACATGAGCAGTTCTTC.